This T cell receptor beta chain was sequenced for a study of T cell changes during pregnancy in multiple sclerosis. Only in-frame clones appear in the TCRdb table, and some are missing; sequencing was by immunoSEQ multiplex PCR. The table has about 45,000 clones, roughly 90% seen once. The CDR3 consists of 15 residues. Germline CDR1 MNHNS, CDR2 SASEGT. Losses at the gene ends were 3 bases for V and 6 bases for J; bases not matched to a gene: 4. This sequence originates from a female donor with multiple sclerosis, enrolled in a pregnancy study. Sequencing used PBMCs (not recorded whether the cells were cultured). The J gene is TRBJ2-2, the V gene TRBV6-1, with 10 bases identical to TRBD1. The CDR3 nucleotides are TGTGCCAGCAGTGATTCCGGGACAGGGGCCGGGGAGCTGTTTTTT. Protein: CASSDSGTGAGELFF.